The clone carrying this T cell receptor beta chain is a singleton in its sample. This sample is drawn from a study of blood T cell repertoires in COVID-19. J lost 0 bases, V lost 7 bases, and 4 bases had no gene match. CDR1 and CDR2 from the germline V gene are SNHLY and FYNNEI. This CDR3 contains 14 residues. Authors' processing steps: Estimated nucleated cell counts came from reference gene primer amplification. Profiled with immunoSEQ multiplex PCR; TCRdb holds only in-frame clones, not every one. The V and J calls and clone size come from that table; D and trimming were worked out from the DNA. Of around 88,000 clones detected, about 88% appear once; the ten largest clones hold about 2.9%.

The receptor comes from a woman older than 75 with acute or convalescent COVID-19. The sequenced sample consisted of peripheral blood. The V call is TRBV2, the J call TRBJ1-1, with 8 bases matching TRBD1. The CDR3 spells CASTGQVMNTEAFF. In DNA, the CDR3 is TGTGCCAGCACGGGACAGGTCATGAACACTGAAGCTTTCTTT.